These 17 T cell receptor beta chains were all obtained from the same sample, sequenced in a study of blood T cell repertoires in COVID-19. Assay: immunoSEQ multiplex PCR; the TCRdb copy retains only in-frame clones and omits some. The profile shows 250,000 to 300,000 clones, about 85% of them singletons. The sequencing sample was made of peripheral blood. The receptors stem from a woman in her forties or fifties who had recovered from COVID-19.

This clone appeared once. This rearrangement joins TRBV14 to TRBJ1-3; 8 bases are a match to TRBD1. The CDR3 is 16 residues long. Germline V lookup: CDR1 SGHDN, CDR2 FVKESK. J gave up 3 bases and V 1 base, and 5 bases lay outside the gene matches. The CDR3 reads CASSQVAGGFGNTIYF. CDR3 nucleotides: TGTGCCAGCAGCCAAGTAGCAGGGGGCTTTGGAAACACCATATATTTT.

The CDR3 DNA is TGTGCCAGCAGTTCCGCTCAACGACAGTATGAAAAACTGTTTTTT. It specifies CASSSAQRQYEKLFF. The chain recombines TRBV6-5 with TRBJ1-4, with TRBD1 as a possible D gene (5 bases). The V and J ends lost 4 bases and 6 bases respectively, with 15 bases between them. The CDR3 runs 15 residues. The V gene's germline CDR1 is MNHEY and CDR2 SVGAGI.

This chain's CDR3 is CASSPSSRNYEQYF. CDR3 bases: TGCGCCAGCAGCCCTTCAAGCCGAAACTACGAGCAGTACTTC. This chain connects TRBV5-1 to TRBJ2-7; D gene ambiguous. The germline CDR1 and CDR2 sequences are SGHRS and YFSETQ. The CDR3 covers 14 residues. Trimming removed 4 bases at V and 3 bases at J, with 14 bases between.

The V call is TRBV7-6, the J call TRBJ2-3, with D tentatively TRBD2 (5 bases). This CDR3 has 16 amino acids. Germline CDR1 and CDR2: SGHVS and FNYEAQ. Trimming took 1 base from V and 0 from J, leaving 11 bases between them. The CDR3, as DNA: TGTGCCAGCAGCTTAGGAAGCGGTTCTAGCACAGATACGCAGTATTTT. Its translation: CASSLGSGSSTDTQYF.

The CDR3 here is CASSSTQVHEQYF. In DNA form, the CDR3 reads TGTGCCAGCAGCTCCACGCAGGTTCACGAGCAGTACTTC. The chain joins TRBV7-9 to TRBJ2-7; D is uncertain. V lost 4 bases, J lost 5 bases, and 12 bases lay in between. Germline lookup yields CDR1 SEHNR and CDR2 FQNEAQ (reference sequence). The CDR3 runs 13 residues.

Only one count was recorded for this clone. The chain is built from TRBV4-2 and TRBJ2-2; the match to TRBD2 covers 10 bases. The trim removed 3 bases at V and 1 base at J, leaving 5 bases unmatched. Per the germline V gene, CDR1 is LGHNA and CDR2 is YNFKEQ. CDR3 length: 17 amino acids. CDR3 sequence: CASSQSSGGLNTGELFF. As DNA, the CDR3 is TGTGCCAGCAGCCAGTCTAGCGGGGGCCTGAACACCGGGGAGCTGTTTTTT.

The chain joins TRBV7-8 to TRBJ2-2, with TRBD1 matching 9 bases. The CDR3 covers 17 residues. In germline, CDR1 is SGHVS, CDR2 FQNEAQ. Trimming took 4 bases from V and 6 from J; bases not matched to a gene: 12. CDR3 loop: CASSSQGGQGFAGELFF. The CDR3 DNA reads TGTGCCAGCAGCTCCCAGGGAGGACAGGGGTTCGCCGGGGAGCTGTTTTTT.

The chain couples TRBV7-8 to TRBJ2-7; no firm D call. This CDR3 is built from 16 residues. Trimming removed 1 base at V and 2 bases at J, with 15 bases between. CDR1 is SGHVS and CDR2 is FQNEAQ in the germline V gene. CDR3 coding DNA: TGTGCCAGCAGCTTAGTGGGCGCAGGCTACCCCTACGAGCAGTACTTC. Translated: CASSLVGAGYPYEQYF.

CDR3 in amino acids: CASIRDRNTEAFF. DNA of the CDR3: TGTGCCAGCATCAGGGATAGGAACACTGAAGCTTTCTTT. The chain recombines TRBV2 with TRBJ1-1, with a tentative D call TRBD1 (5 bases). The V gene lost 7 bases and the J gene lost 1 base, with 10 bases spanning the gap. The CDR3 consists of 13 residues. The V gene's germline CDR1 is SNHLY and CDR2 FYNNEI.

CDR3 protein: CASSYRGEQYF. CDR3 sequence (DNA): TGTGCCAGCAGCTACAGGGGGGAGCAGTACTTC. The chain recombines TRBV7-9 with TRBJ2-7; 8 nucleotides align to TRBD1. The CDR3 covers 11 residues. The V segment lost 4 bases and the J segment 7 bases; nucleotides outside the gene matches: 0. Germline assignment: CDR1 SEHNR and CDR2 FQNEAQ (reference sequence).

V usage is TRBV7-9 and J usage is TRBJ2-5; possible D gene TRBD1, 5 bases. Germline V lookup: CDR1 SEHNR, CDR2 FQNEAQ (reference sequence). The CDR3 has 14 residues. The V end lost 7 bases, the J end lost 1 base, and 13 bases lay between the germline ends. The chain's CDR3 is CASTQDRVQETQYF. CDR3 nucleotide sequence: TGTGCCAGCACCCAAGACAGAGTCCAAGAGACCCAGTACTTC.

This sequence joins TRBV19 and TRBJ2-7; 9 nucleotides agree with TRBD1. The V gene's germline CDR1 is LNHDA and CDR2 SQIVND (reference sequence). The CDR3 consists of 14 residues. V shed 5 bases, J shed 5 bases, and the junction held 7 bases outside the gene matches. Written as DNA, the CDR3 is TGTGCCAGTAGTTCCGGGACAGGGAATCACGAGCAGTACTTC. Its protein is CASSSGTGNHEQYF.

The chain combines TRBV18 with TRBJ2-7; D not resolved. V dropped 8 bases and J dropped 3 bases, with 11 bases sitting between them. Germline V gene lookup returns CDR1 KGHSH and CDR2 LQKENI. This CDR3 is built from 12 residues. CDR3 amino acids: CASGGGVYEQYF. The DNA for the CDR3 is TGTGCCAGCGGCGGCGGTGTCTACGAGCAGTACTTC.

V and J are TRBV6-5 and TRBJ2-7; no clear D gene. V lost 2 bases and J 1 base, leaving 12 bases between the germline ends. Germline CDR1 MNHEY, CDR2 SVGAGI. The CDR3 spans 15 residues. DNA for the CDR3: TGTGCCAGCAGTTACGAACGTGGAGTTTCCTACGAGCAGTACTTC. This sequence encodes CASSYERGVSYEQYF.

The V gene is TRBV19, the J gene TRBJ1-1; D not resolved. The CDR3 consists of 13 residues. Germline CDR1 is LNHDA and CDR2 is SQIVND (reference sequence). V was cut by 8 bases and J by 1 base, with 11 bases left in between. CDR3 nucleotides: TGTGCCAGTGGTCGGGGAAGGAACACTGAAGCTTTCTTT. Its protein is CASGRGRNTEAFF.

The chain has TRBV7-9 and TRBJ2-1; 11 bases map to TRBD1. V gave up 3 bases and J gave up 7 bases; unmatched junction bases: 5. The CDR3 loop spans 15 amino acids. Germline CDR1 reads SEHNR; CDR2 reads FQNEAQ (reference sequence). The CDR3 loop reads CASSFPDRGRNEQFF. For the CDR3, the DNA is TGTGCCAGCAGCTTTCCGGACAGGGGGCGAAATGAGCAGTTCTTC. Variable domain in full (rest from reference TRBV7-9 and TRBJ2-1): DTGVSQNPRHKITKRGQNVTFRCDPISEHNRLYWYRQTLGQGPEFLTYFQNEAQLEKSRLLSDRFSAERPKGSFSTLEIQRTEQGDSAMYLCASSFPDRGRNEQFFGPGTRLTVL.

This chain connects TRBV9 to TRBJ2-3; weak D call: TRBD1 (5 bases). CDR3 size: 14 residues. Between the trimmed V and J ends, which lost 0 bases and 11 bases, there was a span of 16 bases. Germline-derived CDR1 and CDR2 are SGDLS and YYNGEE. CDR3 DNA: TGTGCCAGCAGCGTAGATGACAGTGCAAGAGGGCAGTATTTT. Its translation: CASSVDDSARGQYF.